This T cell receptor (beta chain) was identified during a study of shared clonotypes between healthy human individuals. As concerns this clone: The antigen remains undetermined.

Samples underwent the assay at deep level. TCRdb's table, derived via immunoSEQ multiplex PCR, lists solely in-frame clones and lacks some. This sample carries 2 million to 3 million clones, approximately 94% of them seen once, and the ten largest clones take approximately 0.36%. Study findings and constraints: With a handful of donors compared, 4.5% to 6.5% of naive CD4 clonotypes were shared.

This TCR derives from a man aged 18 to 29 in good health. Some clones in this sample may be carry-over from other donors' samples. The specimen was naive CD4+ T cells from PBMCs. As to subset: CD45RA+ positively selected.

The CDR3 DNA reads TGTGCCAGCAGCTTTCATAGCTCGGAGACCCAGTACTTC. Protein product: CASSFHSSETQYF. V usage is TRBV11-3 and J usage is TRBJ2-5; no definite D call. This CDR3 region has 13 residues. Germline CDR1 reads SGHNT; CDR2 reads YENEEA. V shed 3 bases and J shed 5 bases, with 10 bases lying between them.